This T cell receptor beta chain was obtained from a study of post-analysis software for immune sequencing data. Overall study: Relapsing-remitting, secondary progressive and progressive-relapsing multiple sclerosis courses were included. Study observations and caveats: F-measure co-clustering was strong for batch-matched samples. TRBV segments more frequent in patients than in controls numbered roughly 5 and included TRBV5-6, TRBV5-1 and TRBV20-1. Multiple sclerosis patients had significantly lower normalized Chao1 diversity than controls.

In regard to this clonotype: As yet, its antigen is unknown.

Trimming removed 7 bases at V and 3 bases at J, with 13 bases between. This CDR3 comprises 13 residues. Germline CDR1 and CDR2: MNHEY and SVGAGI. TCR beta cDNA libraries had unique molecular identifiers. The yield from about 1 to 10 million T cells was 500,000 or so cDNA molecules in total. TCRdb ran MiXCR on the PCR reads and lists one entry per CDR3 protein. The table has more than 350,000 distinct CDR3 sequences, 30% to 45% seen once. J is TRBJ2-7 and V is TRBV6-5; D may be TRBD1 (6 bases). This sequence was found in a girl aged 2 to 10 with multiple sclerosis. The sample taken for sequencing was blood. The CDR3 coding sequence is TGTGCCAGCACGCCTGGGACAATCTACGAGCAGTACTTC. Translating gives CASTPGTIYEQYF.